The TCR beta chain under discussion was sequenced for a study of control samples from healthy donors and cancer patients. Germline values: CDR1 LGHDT, CDR2 YNNKEL (reference sequence). After removal of 3 bases from V and 0 bases from J, the junction contained 4 bases not matched to a gene. This CDR3 comprises 15 residues. Data came from immunoSEQ multiplex PCR; TCRdb stores just in-frame clones and leaves some out. The sample lists 150,000 to 200,000 clones; around 91% were seen once. The sample consisted of blood. The V and J genes are TRBV3-1 (or the pseudogene TRBV3-2) and TRBJ2-7, with 8 bases aligning to TRBD2. The TCR comes from a woman in her 30s in good health. The CDR3 DNA sequence: TGTGCCAGCAGCCAGCCCGGGACTAGCTCCTACGAGCAGTACTTC. Encoded protein: CASSQPGTSSYEQYF.